The 12 T cell receptor beta chains presented below share a single source sample, sequenced in a study of CD8+CD57+ T cells in acquired aplastic anemia. Genomic DNA, the template, was used for profiling of the TCR beta VDJ and CDR3. One entry per CDR3 protein results from TCRdb running MiXCR on the reads. The data contain roughly 50,000 distinct CDR3 sequences, around 72% of them singletons. The sample was sorted CD4+, CD8+, or CD8+CD57+ T cells (not recorded which) from PBMCs. Receptors originate from a human donor in good health, serving as a control.

The chain recombines TRBV4-3 with TRBJ2-2; tentative D call: TRBD1 (6 bases). The CDR3 runs 15 residues. The V end was cut by 5 bases, the J end by 2 bases, with 12 bases between. Germline loops: CDR1 LGHNA, CDR2 YSLEER. The CDR3 region is CASSEQQGNTGELFF. CDR3 in DNA: TGCGCCAGCAGCGAGCAACAGGGTAACACCGGGGAGCTGTTTTTT.

The rearrangement links TRBV25-1 to TRBJ1-2; no clear D. CDR3 length: 16 residues. V was shortened by 0 bases and J by 5 bases, with 16 bases between the two germline ends. Per germline, CDR1 MGHDK and CDR2 SYGVNS. The CDR3 region has the DNA TGTGCCAGCAGTGAATATAGGGCCGAGGGCCGGTATGGCTACACCTTC. It encodes CASSEYRAEGRYGYTF.

This chain connects TRBV5-1 to TRBJ2-7; D is unclear. Looked up from germline, CDR1 is SGHRS and CDR2 is YFSETQ. V gave up 1 base and J gave up 10 bases, with 12 bases separating them. This CDR3 has 12 amino acids. This CDR3 reads CASSLSESAQYF. In DNA form, the CDR3 reads TGCGCCAGCAGCTTGTCTGAGTCCGCTCAGTACTTC.

Comment on this clonotype: The conserved phenylalanine or tryptophan normally closing the CDR3 is absent here, so this likely arose from a read error. The rearrangement joins TRBV2 to TRBJ2-5; a weak D match, TRBD2 (6 bases). Germline V CDR1 and CDR2: SNHLY, FYNNEI. There are 14 residues in the CDR3. This CDR3 is CASSEGWGEETQYV. CDR3 bases: TGTGCCAGCAGCGAAGGGTGGGGGGAAGAGACCCAGTACGTC.

The chain links TRBV6-5 to TRBJ2-7; maybe TRBD2 (6 bases). Trimming left V 0 bases short and J 12 bases short, with 15 bases between. This CDR3 region has 13 residues. From germline, CDR1 is MNHEY and CDR2 SVGAGI. In nucleotides, the CDR3 is TGTGCCAGCAGTTACTCCTCGGGGGATAGCCGGTACTTC. Amino acids: CASSYSSGDSRYF.

This chain links TRBV10-3 with TRBJ2-5; D is undetermined. In germline, CDR1 is ENHRY, CDR2 SYGVKD. The CDR3 has 14 amino acids. The V gene lost 4 bases and the J gene lost 5 bases, with 14 bases spanning the gap. The CDR3 DNA reads as TGTGCCATCAGTGTTACGGGTTTGTATGAGACCCAGTACTTC. It codes for CAISVTGLYETQYF.

This chain joins TRBV16 and TRBJ2-3; D tentatively reads TRBD1 or TRBD2 (5 bases each). Germline V gene lookup returns CDR1 KGHSY and CDR2 FQNENV. The CDR3 consists of 13 residues. Trimming cost V 4 bases and J 4 bases, with 9 bases left between them. CDR3 DNA: TGTGCCAGCAGCCTCTGGGGGTCAGATACGCAGTATTTT. This translates into CASSLWGSDTQYF.

This chain joins TRBV9 and TRBJ2-1, with D perhaps TRBD2 (6 bases). Germline assignment: CDR1 SGDLS and CDR2 YYNGEE. The CDR3 sequence is 15 residues long. V shed 7 bases and J shed 6 bases, with 20 bases lying between them. The CDR3 nucleotides are TGTGCCAGCTCAACCTTGGCGGGAACCCCCAATGAGCAGTTCTTC. Translated, it gives CASSTLAGTPNEQFF.

The chain recombines TRBV2 with TRBJ1-6, with no clear D. The germline V and J ends were trimmed by 7 bases and 16 bases, with 14 bases remaining between them. The CDR3 has 11 amino acids. Germline V lookup: CDR1 SNHLY, CDR2 FYNNEI. The chain's CDR3 is CASTLGPQLHF. CDR3 in DNA: TGTGCCAGCACCCTGGGTCCTCAACTCCACTTT.

In the case of this clonotype: In this CDR3 the conserved last residue, phenylalanine or tryptophan, is missing, so a read error is likely. The DNA is omitted, as the CDR3 cannot be located on it reliably, and the CDR3 follows TCRdb's listing. The CDR3 protein is CASSDPLSGRADDL. The chain combines TRBV6-4 with TRBJ2-7; TRBD2 is the table's D call, not checked against the DNA. 14 amino acids form the CDR3, both terminal residues included. Germline V lookup: CDR1 MRHNA, CDR2 SNTAGT.

V and J are TRBV5-1 and TRBJ2-7; unclear D gene. V gave up 4 bases and J gave up 5 bases, with 13 bases separating them. The CDR3 sequence is 13 residues long. Per germline, CDR1 SGHRS and CDR2 YFSETQ. In nucleotides, the CDR3 is TGCGCCAGCAGCCAAATATCCGGCGACGAGCAGTACTTC. It translates to CASSQISGDEQYF.

In this sample, this clonotype turned up once. The rearrangement links TRBV24-1 to TRBJ1-2; 7 bases match TRBD1. Germline V CDR1 and CDR2: KGHDR, SFDVKD. This CDR3 is 14 amino acids long. V was clipped by 3 bases and J by 7 bases; unmatched bases: 7. As DNA, the CDR3 is TGTGCCACCAGTGATATCGACAGGGTTGGTGGCTACACCTTC. This gives the protein CATSDIDRVGGYTF.